Shown below are 7 T cell receptor beta chains from a single sample sequenced in a study of identical twins. TCRdb re-derived calls from the 5' RACE reads in MiXCR, one entry per CDR3 protein. The data show about 810,000 distinct CDR3 sequences, 12% seen once. The same sample was also used in a study of yellow fever vaccine responses in identical twins.

The sample consisted of PBMCs. These receptors all come from a woman under 30 in good health.

The sample holds a few counts of this clonotype. The chain links TRBV4-1 to TRBJ2-3; 11 bases align to TRBD2. Losses at the gene ends were 0 bases for V and 3 bases for J; bases not matched to a gene: 5. The length of the CDR3 is 17 residues. Looked up from germline, CDR1 is MGHRA and CDR2 is YSYEKL. Here the CDR3 DNA reads TGCGCCAGCAGCCAAGATAGGCTAGCGGGAGGAACAGATACGCAGTATTTT. Translating it yields CASSQDRLAGGTDTQYF.

A few counts support this clonotype. The chain employs TRBV11-2 and TRBJ1-1; D gene unclear. The CDR3 length is 14 residues. Per germline, CDR1 SGHAT and CDR2 FQNNGV. Trimming took 1 base from V and 3 from J, leaving 9 bases between them. The CDR3 region has the DNA TGTGCCAGCAGCTTAGTCACGGGGTACACTGAAGCTTTCTTT. Translating gives CASSLVTGYTEAFF. The complete variable domain, with remaining parts taken from reference TRBV11-2 and TRBJ1-1, reads EAGVAQSPRYKIIEKRQSVAFWCNPISGHATLYWYQQILGQGPKLLIQFQNNGVVDDSQLPKDRFSAERLKGVDSTLKIQPAKLEDSAVYLCASSLVTGYTEAFFGQGTRLTVV.

J is TRBJ2-3 and V is TRBV21-1; TRBD2, the D gene given by the table, was not confirmed from the DNA. TRBV21-1 is a documented pseudogene. This CDR3 has 18 residues. The CDR3 sequence: CASSSDPGTSGGADTQYF. The CDR3 bases are TGTGCCAGCAGCAGCGATCCCGGGACTAGCGGGGGGGCGGATACGCAGTATTTT.

V is TRBV20-1 and J is TRBJ2-1; 7 bases fit TRBD2. V was clipped by 3 bases and J by 4 bases; unmatched bases: 9. In germline, CDR1 is DFQATT, CDR2 SNEGSKA (reference sequence). This CDR3 comprises 15 residues. The DNA of the CDR3 is TGCAGTGCTAGTTTGGTTAGCGGGCGGTACAATGAGCAGTTCTTC. As protein: CSASLVSGRYNEQFF.

This rearrangement joins TRBV5-8 to TRBJ1-6; D gene ambiguous. Trimming stripped 3 bases from V and 0 bases from J, with 4 bases between. CDR1 is SGHTS and CDR2 is YDEGEE in the germline V gene. CDR3 length: 14 residues. The CDR3 sequence is CASSSFSYNSPLHF. The CDR3 bases are TGTGCCAGCAGCTCCTTCTCCTATAATTCACCCCTCCACTTT.

The genes are TRBV4-1 and TRBJ2-7, with D maybe TRBD1 (6 bases). The CDR3 is made up of 15 amino acids. From germline, CDR1 is MGHRA and CDR2 YSYEKL. With 0 bases removed from V and 2 bases from J, the gap between germline ends came to 11 bases. CDR3 sequence reads: CASSQEAGTPYEQYF. CDR3 DNA: TGCGCCAGCAGCCAAGAAGCCGGGACACCCTACGAGCAGTACTTC.

This chain connects TRBV2 to TRBJ2-2, with 9 bases identical to TRBD2. V was pared by 7 bases and J by 5 bases, with 8 bases of the junction left unmatched. This CDR3 contains 15 residues. Looked up from germline, CDR1 is SNHLY and CDR2 is FYNNEI. CDR3 bases: TGTGCCAGCATAAAGGGGCTAGCGGGGACCGGGGAGCTGTTTTTT. It specifies CASIKGLAGTGELFF.